The rows below give T cell receptor beta chains drawn from one sample of a study of CD8 T cells in ankylosing spondylitis. TCRdb passed the 5' RACE reads through MiXCR, listing each CDR3 protein once. Here the sample spans approximately 150,000 distinct CDR3 sequences, 15% to 20% being singletons. Sequencing was done on a sample of blood, either unsorted or a sorted T cell fraction (not recorded which). The receptor set was obtained from a male donor with ankylosing spondylitis. CDR3s include the opening cysteine and the closing phenylalanine or tryptophan. Clone size is shown for a subset of rows, as once, few, many or a class of expanded clone.

TRBJ2-4,TRBV7-8,NA,CASSPRGLAVAKNIQYF
TRBJ2-1,TRBV13,NA,CASSPPLAVYNEQFF
TRBJ2-7,TRBV20-1,few,CSARDPSLAGLYEQYF
TRBJ2-7,TRBV6-2/TRBV6-3,few,CASSWKLAGLLEQYF
TRBJ2-5,TRBV4-1,few,CASRLGQGIRETQYF
TRBJ1-6,TRBV11-2,NA,CASSSGTGIGSSYNSPLHF
TRBJ2-3,TRBV9,NA,CASSADRGATTQYF
TRBJ2-1,TRBV5-5,NA,CASSESGRAYNEQFF
TRBJ2-7,TRBV27,NA,CASSLSLGRTYEQYF
TRBJ1-1,TRBV27,many,CASSSIGHPTEAFF
TRBJ2-5,TRBV9,NA,CASSESGAGTPLTQYF
TRBJ2-3,TRBV28,NA,CASTFGGTSADTQYF
TRBJ1-1,TRBV29-1,NA,CSAGPREPLNTEAFF
TRBJ2-3,TRBV9,NA,CASSVTGTASTDTQYF
TRBJ2-7,TRBV24-1,few,CATSDPVGEQYF
TRBJ2-1,TRBV20-1,NA,CSARDPSGSTSGSLDEQFF
TRBJ1-1,TRBV28,few,CASSFIQGRGKTEAFF
TRBJ2-7,TRBV12-3/TRBV12-4,NA,CASSPRGGIPPEQYF
TRBJ2-2,TRBV20-1,NA,CSASSWDRGIGGELFF
TRBJ2-1,TRBV9,few,CASSVDLGNNEQFF
TRBJ2-7,TRBV20-1,many,CSAVGDRTYEQYF
TRBJ1-3,TRBV29-1,NA,CSVGGANTIYF
TRBJ2-7,TRBV28,few,CASEDTSGSYEQYF
TRBJ2-3,TRBV27,NA,CASSLLGDTQYF
TRBJ1-2,TRBV12-3/TRBV12-4,NA,CASSFSVSPYHGYTF
TRBJ2-1,TRBV12-3/TRBV12-4,NA,CASSFGSPEQFF
TRBJ2-1,TRBV12-3/TRBV12-4,few,CASSLFAVQTFHEQFF
TRBJ2-7,TRBV27,few,CASSLRASGNYEQYF
TRBJ1-3,TRBV6-1,few,CASSERDSSGNTIYF
TRBJ1-1,TRBV7-6,few,CASSLAVGNEEAFF
TRBJ2-5,TRBV4-1,NA,CASSPRQTGETQYF
TRBJ1-2,TRBV7-6,NA,CASSPVYMDYGYTF
TRBJ2-7,TRBV9,NA,CASALGLVNYEQYF
TRBJ2-1,TRBV6-1,once,CASSRTSGRVNEQLF
TRBJ2-2,TRBV6-5,few,CASSYSALGAGELFF
TRBJ1-1,TRBV28,many,CASRGSGTGNTEAFF
TRBJ2-7,TRBV6-1,NA,CASKVVRKGMDEQYF
TRBJ2-5,TRBV6-2/TRBV6-3,NA,CASSSGTSWETQYF
TRBJ2-6,TRBV6-5,few,CASSYPGGANVLTF
TRBJ2-1,TRBV11-2,many,CASSLEAESLVQFF
TRBJ2-1,TRBV24-1,few,CATSDPVASGSTGEQFF